This entry concerns a single T cell receptor beta chain. The record originates from a study of CD8 T cells in Susac syndrome. Germline V gene sequence: CDR1 DFQATT, CDR2 SNEGSKA (reference sequence). Trimming left V 5 bases short and J 1 base short, with 11 bases between. The CDR3 spans 13 residues. Random-hexamer reverse transcription was applied to 0.5 to 1 ug RNA. TCRdb used MiXCR to reprocess the immunoSEQ multiplex PCR reads, holding one entry per CDR3 protein. The table shows roughly 100,000 distinct CDR3 sequences, with just under 95% occurring only once. The sequencing sample was made of CD4+ T cells from PBMCs. V and J are TRBV20-1 and TRBJ1-2; a weak D match, TRBD1 (6 bases). This clonotype originated in a human donor with Susac syndrome. CDR3 coding DNA: TGCAGTGCTTTCGGACAGCTTAACTATGGCTACACCTTC. Protein: CSAFGQLNYGYTF.